The sequence of this TCR beta chain was determined in a study of OX40 agonist ivuxolimab in advanced cancers. Study-level information: Dosing consisted of intravenous ivuxolimab at 0.01 to 10 mg/kg every 2 weeks. Cohort: approximately 83% men, mean age about 60, aged about 20 to 85.

Germline V gene lookup returns CDR1 SGHTA and CDR2 FQGNSA. The CDR3 is 16 amino acids. V shed 4 bases and J 5 bases; nucleotides not matched to a gene: 7. Measured with immunoSEQ multiplex PCR; TCRdb has only the in-frame clones, and not every one. The table lists more than 85,000 clones, 90% to 95% of them singletons. The chain is built from TRBV7-2 and TRBJ2-2, with 10 bases that match TRBD2. Sequences were derived from CD4+ or CD8+ T cells sorted from blood, sampled in a trial of the OX40 agonist ivuxolimab. The clonotype comes from an adult with an advanced solid tumor such as melanoma, head and neck, liver or kidney cancer. The CDR3 sequence is CASSSSSGSRTGELFF. CDR3 in DNA: TGTGCCAGCAGCTCATCTAGCGGGAGTCGTACCGGGGAGCTGTTTTTT.